Following are 23 T cell receptor beta chains from one sample sequenced in a study of blood T cell repertoires in COVID-19. Some clones are missing from TCRdb's copy, which holds only in-frame ones; the method was immunoSEQ multiplex PCR. The sample has 260,000 or so clones; approximately 87% are singletons. Sequencing was carried out using peripheral blood. The source is a human donor in a cohort sampled during active COVID-19.

On this clone: A read error may explain this, as a much larger clone is one base away. Other DNA variants within this sample encode the same CDR3. V usage is TRBV3-1 (or the pseudogene TRBV3-2) and J usage is TRBJ2-7, with D perhaps matching TRBD2 (5 bases). Germline V gives CDR1 LGHDT, CDR2 YNNKEL (reference sequence). V shed 1 base and J shed 4 bases, with 5 bases lying between them. The CDR3 contains 12 residues. The CDR3 nucleotides read TGTGCCAGCAGCCAAGCGGGGTACGAGCAGTACTTC. This gives the protein CASSQAGYEQYF.

The chain recombines TRBV27 with TRBJ2-5, with TRBD1 identical over 9 bases. Looked up from germline, CDR1 is MNHEY and CDR2 is SMNVEV (reference sequence). This CDR3 is built from 14 residues. V lost 6 bases, J lost 5 bases, and 7 bases stayed unmatched. The CDR3 coding sequence is TGTGCCAGCAGCCCCCAAGACAGGGGGGAGACCCAGTACTTC. Protein: CASSPQDRGETQYF.

This clone was detected once. The V gene is TRBV3-1 (or the pseudogene TRBV3-2), the J gene TRBJ2-1, with 11 bases matching TRBD2. Germline CDR1 is LGHDT and CDR2 is YNNKEL (reference sequence). After removal of 2 bases from V and 4 bases from J, the junction contained 7 bases not matched to a gene. There are 17 residues in the CDR3. The CDR3 region has the DNA TGTGCCAGCAGCCAACAAAGACTAGCGGGGCTGTACAATGAGCAGTTCTTC. Its translation is CASSQQRLAGLYNEQFF.

This chain uses TRBV5-4 with TRBJ2-5; 9 bases agree with TRBD1. Germline V gives CDR1 SGHNT, CDR2 YYREEE (reference sequence). CDR3 length equals 13 residues. V was pared by 4 bases and J by 3 bases, with 1 base of the junction left unmatched. Here the CDR3 reads CASSRDREETQYF. CDR3 sequence (DNA): TGTGCCAGCAGCCGGGACAGGGAAGAGACCCAGTACTTC.

This clone was found once. The chain is built from TRBV5-5 and TRBJ1-3; 8 bases agree with TRBD1. Germline values: CDR1 SGHKS, CDR2 YYEKEE (reference sequence). This CDR3 comprises 15 residues. Trimming took 4 bases from V and 3 from J; bases not matched to a gene: 6. The CDR3 protein is CASSQQGANGNTIYF. As DNA, the CDR3 is TGTGCCAGCAGCCAGCAGGGGGCAAATGGAAACACCATATATTTT.

V is TRBV28 and J is TRBJ1-2; D is unresolved. Germline V gives CDR1 MDHEN, CDR2 SYDVKM. The CDR3 contains 15 residues. V was clipped by 2 bases and J by 2 bases, with 12 bases between them. CDR3 sequence: CASSLGVGVNYGYTF. In nucleotides, the CDR3 is TGTGCCAGCAGTTTAGGAGTCGGAGTAAACTATGGCTACACCTTC.

The chain joins TRBV7-6 to TRBJ2-3, with a tentative D call TRBD1 (5 bases). V shed 3 bases and J shed 6 bases, with 16 bases lying between them. Germline-derived CDR1 and CDR2 are SGHVS and FNYEAQ. The CDR3 totals 15 residues. CDR3 bases: TGTGCCAGCAGCTTCCGGCAGGGTATTACGGATACGCAGTATTTT. It specifies CASSFRQGITDTQYF. Combining the CDR3 with reference TRBV7-6 and TRBJ2-3 gives the whole variable domain GAGVSQSPRYKVTKRGQDVALRCDPISGHVSLYWYRQALGQGPEFLTYFNYEAQQDKSGLPNDRFSAERPEGSISTLTIQRTEQRDSAMYRCASSFRQGITDTQYFGPGTRLTVL.

The rearrangement links TRBV11-3 to TRBJ1-1; D gene unclear. V dropped 1 base and J dropped 4 bases, with 10 bases sitting between them. The CDR3 is made up of 14 amino acids. Germline values: CDR1 SGHNT, CDR2 YENEEA. In DNA form, the CDR3 reads TGTGCCAGCAGCTTAGGGGCCATGGCCACTGAAGCTTTCTTT. Its protein is CASSLGAMATEAFF. Filled out from reference TRBV11-3 and TRBJ1-1, the complete variable domain reads EAGVVQSPRYKIIEKKQPVAFWCNPISGHNTLYWYLQNLGQGPELLIRYENEEAVDDSQLPKDRFSAERLKGVDSTLKIQPAELGDSAVYLCASSLGAMATEAFFGQGTRLTVV.

This sequence joins TRBV27 and TRBJ1-5; unclear D gene. Germline V lookup: CDR1 MNHEY, CDR2 SMNVEV (reference sequence). The CDR3 covers 11 residues. V was pared by 6 bases and J by 3 bases, with 3 bases between. In DNA form, the CDR3 reads TGTGCCAGCAGCCACAATCAGCCCCAGCATTTT. It yields the protein CASSHNQPQHF.

This clone was observed once. The chain employs TRBV3-1 (or the pseudogene TRBV3-2) and TRBJ1-1; 10 bases are a match to TRBD1. The junction had 5 bases not matched to a gene; V was cut back by 5 bases and J by 5 bases. The CDR3 totals 14 residues. The V gene's germline CDR1 is LGHDT and CDR2 YNNKEL (reference sequence). The CDR3 bases are TGTGCCAGCAGCTACCCGGGACAGGGGACTGAAGCTTTCTTT. Protein: CASSYPGQGTEAFF.

This rearrangement joins TRBV6-5 to TRBJ2-5; no clear D gene. V shed 7 bases and J shed 5 bases, with 17 bases lying between them. Germline V lookup: CDR1 MNHEY, CDR2 SVGAGI. The CDR3 sequence is 14 residues long. The CDR3 region has the DNA TGTGCCAGCATAACCGGGTCTCCGAGGGAGACCCAGTACTTC. As protein: CASITGSPRETQYF.

This rearrangement joins TRBV2 to TRBJ2-5; TRBD2 might be the D (6 bases). Germline lookup yields CDR1 SNHLY and CDR2 FYNNEI. The CDR3 is made up of 14 amino acids. V gave up 3 bases and J gave up 7 bases, with 15 bases separating them. The CDR3 bases are TGTGCCAGCAGTGATGGGACTGTACGGGGGACCCAGTACTTC. Protein sequence: CASSDGTVRGTQYF.

The chain employs TRBV6-5 and TRBJ2-1; TRBD2 matches 7 bases. Trimming at V came to 0 bases and at J to 0 bases, leaving 2 bases not matched to a gene. CDR3 length: 16 residues. Germline V gene lookup returns CDR1 MNHEY and CDR2 SVGAGI. In DNA form, the CDR3 reads TGTGCCAGCAGTTACTCAACTAGCGCCTCCTACAATGAGCAGTTCTTC. Protein: CASSYSTSASYNEQFF.

The count of this clone is one. The chain employs TRBV6-2 or TRBV6-3 and TRBJ2-7; D possibly corresponds to TRBD1 (7 bases). V lost 0 bases and J lost 2, with 11 bases in between. This CDR3 is 15 amino acids long. The germline V gene has CDR1 MNHEY and CDR2 SVGEGT. The CDR3 DNA reads TGTGCCAGCAGTTACTCGGCAGGGGGGCCCTACGAGCAGTACTTC. Its translation: CASSYSAGGPYEQYF.

The V gene is TRBV19, the J gene TRBJ2-1; 8 bases fit TRBD2. V dropped 5 bases and J dropped 0; count of bases not matched to a gene: 3. Per the germline V gene, CDR1 is LNHDA and CDR2 is SQIVND (reference sequence). The CDR3 is made up of 15 amino acids. The CDR3 DNA follows: TGTGCCAGTAGTGAGAGCGGGAGCTCCTACAATGAGCAGTTCTTC. It encodes CASSESGSSYNEQFF.

This clone was recorded many times. The chain uses TRBV5-4 and TRBJ1-5; weak D call: TRBD1 (5 bases). Germline values: CDR1 SGHNT, CDR2 YYREEE (reference sequence). V lost 0 bases and J lost 3, with 13 bases in between. CDR3 length: 16 amino acids. CDR3 DNA: TGTGCCAGCAGCTTGGGATGGCAGGGCGACAATCAGCCCCAGCATTTT. As protein: CASSLGWQGDNQPQHF. The full variable domain, its missing parts supplied by reference TRBV5-4 and TRBJ1-5, is ETGVTQSPTHLIKTRGQQVTLRCSSQSGHNTVSWYQQALGQGPQFIFQYYREEENGRGNFPPRFSGLQFPNYSSELNVNALELDDSALYLCASSLGWQGDNQPQHFGDGTRLSIL.

This clone was picked up a small number of times. CDR3 DNA: TGTGCCAGCAGCCAGGGGCAGATTTTCACTGAAGCTTTCTTT. It encodes CASSQGQIFTEAFF. The V call is TRBV3-1 (or the pseudogene TRBV3-2), the J call TRBJ1-1, with D possibly matching TRBD1 (5 bases). CDR1 LGHDT and CDR2 YNNKEL come from the germline V gene (reference sequence). The CDR3 has 14 residues. Trimming removed 3 bases from V and 4 bases from J, with 12 bases in between.

The V gene is TRBV5-1, the J gene TRBJ2-7; a possible D gene is TRBD2 (5 bases). The CDR3 runs to 16 residues. With 0 bases removed from V and 0 bases from J, the gap between germline ends came to 13 bases. Germline V gene lookup returns CDR1 SGHRS and CDR2 YFSETQ. CDR3 region: CASSLVGGSVSYEQYF. Here the CDR3 DNA reads TGCGCCAGCAGCTTGGTGGGTGGGAGCGTCTCCTACGAGCAGTACTTC.

The chain links TRBV9 to TRBJ1-2, with 8 bases that match TRBD1. Germline trimming cut 0 bases from V and 6 bases from J; bases unmatched to any gene: 10. Germline assignment: CDR1 SGDLS and CDR2 YYNGEE. The CDR3 loop spans 16 amino acids. The CDR3 reads CASSVGTGIASNGYTF. CDR3 DNA: TGTGCCAGCAGCGTAGGGACAGGGATAGCGAGCAATGGCTACACCTTC.

J is TRBJ1-2 and V is TRBV5-4, with D perhaps matching TRBD1 (5 bases). Looked up from germline, CDR1 is SGHNT and CDR2 is YYREEE (reference sequence). V was trimmed by 3 bases and J by 0 bases, leaving 12 bases between them. This CDR3 region has 15 residues. The CDR3 reads CASSSKGETNYGYTF. The CDR3 DNA sequence: TGTGCCAGCAGCTCGAAAGGGGAAACTAACTATGGCTACACCTTC.

The chain has TRBV2 and TRBJ2-7; tentatively, D is TRBD2 (6 bases). The CDR3 contains 13 residues. The germline CDR1 and CDR2 sequences are SNHLY and FYNNEI. V lost 6 bases and J 2 bases, leaving 11 bases between the germline ends. Here the CDR3 reads CASRPGETYEQYF. DNA of the CDR3: TGTGCCAGCAGACCGGGGGAAACCTACGAGCAGTACTTC.

The chain combines TRBV6-2 or TRBV6-3 with TRBJ2-7, with 8 bases identical to TRBD2. CDR3 length equals 15 residues. The ends lost 4 bases at V and 1 base at J; junction bases unmatched: 6. Germline loops: CDR1 MNHEY, CDR2 SVGEGT. The CDR3 protein is CASSSAGAPSYEQYF. The CDR3 nucleotides are TGTGCCAGCAGTTCAGCGGGGGCCCCTTCCTACGAGCAGTACTTC.

This clone was seen a few times. The V and J genes are TRBV15 and TRBJ2-2; 7 bases line up with TRBD2. Trimming at V came to 0 bases and at J to 0 bases, leaving 4 bases not matched to a gene. There are 17 residues in the CDR3. The germline V gene has CDR1 LNHNV and CDR2 YYDKDF (reference sequence). The CDR3: CATSRDLSGANTGELFF. As DNA, the CDR3 is TGTGCCACCAGCAGAGATCTGAGCGGGGCGAACACCGGGGAGCTGTTTTTT.